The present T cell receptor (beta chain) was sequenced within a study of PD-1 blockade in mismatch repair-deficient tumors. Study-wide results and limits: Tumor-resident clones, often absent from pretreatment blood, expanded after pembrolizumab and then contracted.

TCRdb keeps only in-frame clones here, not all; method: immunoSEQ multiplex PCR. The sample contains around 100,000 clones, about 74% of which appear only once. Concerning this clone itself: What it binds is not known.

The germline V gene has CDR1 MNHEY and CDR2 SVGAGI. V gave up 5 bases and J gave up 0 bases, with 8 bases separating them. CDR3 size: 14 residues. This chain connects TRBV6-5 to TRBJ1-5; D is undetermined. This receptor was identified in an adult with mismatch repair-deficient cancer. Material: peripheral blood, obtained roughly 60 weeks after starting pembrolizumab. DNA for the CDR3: TGTGCCAGCAGTAGCACCAATAGCAATCAGCCCCAGCATTTT. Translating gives CASSSTNSNQPQHF.